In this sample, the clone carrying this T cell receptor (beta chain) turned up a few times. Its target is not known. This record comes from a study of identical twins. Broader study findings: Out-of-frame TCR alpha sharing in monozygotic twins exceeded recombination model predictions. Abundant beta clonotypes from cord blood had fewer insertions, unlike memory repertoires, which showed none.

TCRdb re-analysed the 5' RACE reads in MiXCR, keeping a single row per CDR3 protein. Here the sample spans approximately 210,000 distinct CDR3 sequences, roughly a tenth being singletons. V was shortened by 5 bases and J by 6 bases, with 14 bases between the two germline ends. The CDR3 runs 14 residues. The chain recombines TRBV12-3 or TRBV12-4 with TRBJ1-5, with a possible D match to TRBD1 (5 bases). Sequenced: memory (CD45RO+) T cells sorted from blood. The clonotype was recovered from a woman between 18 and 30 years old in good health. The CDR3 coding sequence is TGTGCCAGCAGTCCAGGGTGGGGAGGTCAGCCCCAGCATTTT. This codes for CASSPGWGGQPQHF.